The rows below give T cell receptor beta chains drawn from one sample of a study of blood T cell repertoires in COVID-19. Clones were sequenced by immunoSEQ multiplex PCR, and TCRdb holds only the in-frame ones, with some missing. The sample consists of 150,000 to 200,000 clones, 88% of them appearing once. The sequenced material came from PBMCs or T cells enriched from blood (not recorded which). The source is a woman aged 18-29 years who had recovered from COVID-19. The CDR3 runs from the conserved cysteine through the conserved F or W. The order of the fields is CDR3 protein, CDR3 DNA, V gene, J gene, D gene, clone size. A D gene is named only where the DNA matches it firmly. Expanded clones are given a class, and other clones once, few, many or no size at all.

CASSERGEKLFF,TGTGCCAGCAGCGAAAGGGGAGAAAAACTGTTTTTT,TRBV7-9,TRBJ1-4,NA,NA
CAIGGQGGTNEKLFF,TGTGCCATCGGGGGACAGGGGGGAACTAATGAAAAACTGTTTTTT,TRBV10-3,TRBJ1-4,TRBD1,NA
CASSQEKGTESYEQYF,TGTGCCAGCAGCCAAGAGAAAGGGACAGAATCCTACGAGCAGTACTTC,TRBV3-1/TRBV3-2,TRBJ2-7,TRBD1,NA
CAWSTGQGLLTDTQYF,TGTGCCTGGAGTACAGGGCAGGGTCTTCTCACAGATACGCAGTATTTT,TRBV30,TRBJ2-3,NA,NA
CASRGTAINEKLFF,TGTGCCAGCAGAGGGACAGCGATTAATGAAAAACTGTTTTTT,TRBV28,TRBJ1-4,TRBD1,NA
CSVLGDRTTKKAFF,TGCAGCGTTCTGGGGGACAGGACTACGAAAAAAGCTTTCTTT,TRBV29-1,TRBJ1-1,TRBD1,NA
CASSLPGIPYEQYF,TGTGCCAGCAGCCTACCGGGGATACCCTACGAGCAGTACTTC,TRBV7-9,TRBJ2-7,NA,NA
CASSLGQGGNQPQHF,TGTGCCAGCAGTTTGGGACAGGGGGGCAATCAGCCCCAGCATTTT,TRBV6-5,TRBJ1-5,TRBD1,NA
CASSRRDTDTQYF,TGTGCCAGCAGCCGCCGGGACACAGATACGCAGTATTTT,TRBV5-4,TRBJ2-3,NA,NA
CASSFRLAVSYEQYF,TGTGCCAGCAGCTTTAGACTAGCGGTTTCCTACGAGCAGTACTTC,TRBV5-5,TRBJ2-7,TRBD2,NA
CASSLKTGSHSPLHF,TGTGCCAGCAGCCTAAAGACAGGGAGTCATTCACCCCTCCACTTT,TRBV5-6,TRBJ1-6,TRBD1,once
CASSPNTGTGSGNTIYF,TGTGCCAGCTCACCAAATACCGGGACAGGCTCTGGAAACACCATATATTTT,TRBV18,TRBJ1-3,TRBD1,NA
CASSSSGQGGSPPQHF,TGTGCCAGTAGTAGCTCCGGACAGGGCGGATCGCCGCCCCAGCATTTT,TRBV19,TRBJ1-5,TRBD1,NA
CAWSIQGDNEKLFF,TGTGCCTGGAGTATACAGGGTGATAATGAAAAACTGTTTTTT,TRBV30,TRBJ1-4,NA,NA
CASSNRDQPQHF,TGTGCCAGTAGTAACAGAGATCAGCCCCAGCATTTT,TRBV19,TRBJ1-5,NA,NA
CASSYLDSLYNEQFF,TGTGCCAGCAGTTACCTAGATAGTTTATACAATGAGCAGTTCTTC,TRBV6-2/TRBV6-3,TRBJ2-1,NA,NA
CATSESPTTGRSNQPQHF,TGTGCCACCAGTGAATCTCCCACGACAGGGCGCAGCAATCAGCCCCAGCATTTT,TRBV24-1,TRBJ1-5,TRBD1,NA
CASSLGLADLSNEQFF,TGTGCCAGCAGCTTAGGCCTAGCGGATCTCTCCAATGAGCAGTTCTTC,TRBV11-3,TRBJ2-1,TRBD2,NA
CASSDSLLAGAYNEQFF,TGTGCCAGCAGTGACTCGCTACTAGCGGGGGCCTACAATGAGCAGTTCTTC,TRBV6-4,TRBJ2-1,TRBD2,NA
CASRYGTLNSPLHF,TGTGCCAGCAGATACGGGACACTTAATTCACCCCTCCACTTT,TRBV27,TRBJ1-6,NA,NA
CASSPTGDRALHF,TGTGCCAGCAGCCCGACCGGAGACAGGGCCCTCCACTTT,TRBV28,TRBJ1-6,TRBD1,NA
CASSSQAHSPKKLFF,TGTGCCAGCAGTAGTCAGGCCCATTCCCCTAAAAAACTGTTTTTT,TRBV25-1,TRBJ1-4,NA,NA
CASSLDVLLSYEQYF,TGCGCCAGCAGCTTGGATGTCCTCTTATCCTACGAGCAGTACTTC,TRBV5-1,TRBJ2-7,NA,NA
CASSPRDLPSTDTQYF,TGTGCCAGCTCACCTCGGGACTTACCTAGCACAGATACGCAGTATTTT,TRBV18,TRBJ2-3,NA,NA
CSVEGPNYGYTF,TGCAGCGTTGAAGGGCCTAACTATGGCTACACCTTC,TRBV29-1,TRBJ1-2,NA,NA
CASSILADPTGELFF,TGTGCCAGCAGCATTCTAGCGGATCCGACCGGGGAGCTGTTTTTT,TRBV9,TRBJ2-2,TRBD2,NA
CASSLSSSYSNQPQHF,TGTGCCAGCAGTTTGTCATCTAGTTATAGCAATCAGCCCCAGCATTTT,TRBV27,TRBJ1-5,NA,NA
CASSQVSRAKGTEAFF,TGTGCCAGCAGCCAAGTATCCAGGGCAAAGGGCACTGAAGCTTTCTTT,TRBV3-1/TRBV3-2,TRBJ1-1,NA,NA
CASSQERGGNEQYF,TGTGCCAGCAGCCAAGAGCGGGGGGGAAACGAGCAGTACTTC,TRBV6-5,TRBJ2-7,TRBD2,NA
CASRGRGLLNTEAFF,TGTGCCAGTAGGGGCAGGGGCCTTCTGAACACTGAAGCTTTCTTT,TRBV19,TRBJ1-1,NA,NA
CASSLSSGLSYNEQFF,TGTGCCAGCAGCTTAAGCAGCGGTCTCTCCTACAATGAGCAGTTCTTC,TRBV7-2,TRBJ2-1,NA,NA
CASTTLAGGPDTQYF,TGTGCCAGTACCACACTAGCGGGAGGACCAGATACGCAGTATTTT,TRBV19,TRBJ2-3,TRBD2,NA
CASSPTGGTQETQYF,TGTGCCAGCAGTCCGACAGGGGGGACACAAGAGACCCAGTACTTC,TRBV28,TRBJ2-5,TRBD1,NA